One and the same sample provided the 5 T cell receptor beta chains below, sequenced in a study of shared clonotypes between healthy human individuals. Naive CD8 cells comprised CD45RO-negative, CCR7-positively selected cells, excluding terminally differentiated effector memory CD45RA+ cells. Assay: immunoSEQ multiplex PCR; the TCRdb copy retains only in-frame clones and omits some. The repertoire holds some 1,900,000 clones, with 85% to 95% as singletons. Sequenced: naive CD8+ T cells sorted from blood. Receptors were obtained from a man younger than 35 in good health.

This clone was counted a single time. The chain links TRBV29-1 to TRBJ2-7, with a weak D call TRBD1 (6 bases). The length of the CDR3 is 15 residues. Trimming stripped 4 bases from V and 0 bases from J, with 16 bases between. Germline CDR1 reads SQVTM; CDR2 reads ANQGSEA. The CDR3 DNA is TGCAGCGTTGGGACCTCCGGACAGAGCTCCTACGAGCAGTACTTC. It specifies CSVGTSGQSSYEQYF.

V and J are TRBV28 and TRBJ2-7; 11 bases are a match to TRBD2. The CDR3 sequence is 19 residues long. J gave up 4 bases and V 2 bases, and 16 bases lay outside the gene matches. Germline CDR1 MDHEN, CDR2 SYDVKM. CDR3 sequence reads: CASSLKHLGTSGGLYEQYF. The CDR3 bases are TGTGCCAGCAGTTTAAAGCATTTGGGGACTAGCGGAGGTTTATACGAGCAGTACTTC.

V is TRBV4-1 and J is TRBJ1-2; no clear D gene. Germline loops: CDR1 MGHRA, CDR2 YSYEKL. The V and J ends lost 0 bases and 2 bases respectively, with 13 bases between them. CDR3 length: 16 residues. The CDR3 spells CASSQDYPAPNYGYTF. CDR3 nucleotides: TGCGCCAGCAGCCAAGATTACCCGGCACCGAACTATGGCTACACCTTC.

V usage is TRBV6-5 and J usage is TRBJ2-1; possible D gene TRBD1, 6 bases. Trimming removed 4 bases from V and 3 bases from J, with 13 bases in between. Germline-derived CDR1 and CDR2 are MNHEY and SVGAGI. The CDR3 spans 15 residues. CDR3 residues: CASSSPGQLYNEQFF. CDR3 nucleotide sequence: TGTGCCAGCAGTTCCCCGGGACAACTCTACAATGAGCAGTTCTTC.

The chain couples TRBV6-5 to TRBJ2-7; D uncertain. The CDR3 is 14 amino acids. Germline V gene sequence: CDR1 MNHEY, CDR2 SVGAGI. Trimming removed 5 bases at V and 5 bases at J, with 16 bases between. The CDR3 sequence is CASSPQATTHEQYF. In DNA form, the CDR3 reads TGTGCCAGCAGTCCCCAGGCCACAACGCACGAGCAGTACTTC.